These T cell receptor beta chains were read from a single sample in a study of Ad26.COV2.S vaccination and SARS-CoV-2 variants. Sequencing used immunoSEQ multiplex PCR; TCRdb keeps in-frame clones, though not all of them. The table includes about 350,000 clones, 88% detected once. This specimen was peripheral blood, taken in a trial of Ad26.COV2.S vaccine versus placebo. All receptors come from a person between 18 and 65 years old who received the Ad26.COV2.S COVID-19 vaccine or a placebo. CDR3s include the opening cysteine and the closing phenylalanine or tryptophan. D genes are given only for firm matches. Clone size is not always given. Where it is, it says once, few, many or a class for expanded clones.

CDR3aa: CASSQGNGNTEAFF; CDR3nt: TGTGCCAGCAGCCAAGGGAACGGGAACACTGAAGCTTTCTTT; d_gene: NA; len: 14; v_gene: TRBV3-1/TRBV3-2; abundance: NA; j_gene: TRBJ1-1
CDR3aa: CASSLAAGTGNTIYF; CDR3nt: TGCGCCAGCAGCTTGGCCGCAGGGACTGGAAACACCATATATTTT; d_gene: NA; len: 15; v_gene: TRBV5-1; abundance: NA; j_gene: TRBJ1-3
CDR3aa: CASSSGLLAGGLDEQYF; CDR3nt: TGCGCCAGCAGCTCCGGCCTTCTGGCGGGAGGGCTCGACGAGCAGTACTTC; d_gene: TRBD2; len: 17; v_gene: TRBV5-1; abundance: few; j_gene: TRBJ2-7
CDR3aa: CAISESVTASYEQYF; CDR3nt: TGTGCCATCAGTGAGTCGGTAACGGCATCCTACGAGCAGTACTTC; d_gene: NA; len: 15; v_gene: TRBV10-3; abundance: once; j_gene: TRBJ2-7
CDR3aa: CASSGTGTNPYEQYF; CDR3nt: TGTGCCAGCAGTGGAACCGGGACAAATCCCTACGAGCAGTACTTC; d_gene: NA; len: 15; v_gene: TRBV25-1; abundance: NA; j_gene: TRBJ2-7
CDR3aa: CASSYSGGGGHEQFF; CDR3nt: TGTGCCAGCAGTTACTCGGGCGGGGGAGGGCATGAGCAGTTCTTC; d_gene: TRBD2; len: 15; v_gene: TRBV6-2/TRBV6-3; abundance: NA; j_gene: TRBJ2-1
CDR3aa: CASSPGQGSLHF; CDR3nt: TGTGCCAGCAGTCCGGGACAGGGCTCACTCCACTTT; d_gene: TRBD1; len: 12; v_gene: TRBV6-5; abundance: NA; j_gene: TRBJ1-6
CDR3aa: CASSSAPQETQYF; CDR3nt: TGTGCCAGCAGCTCCGCCCCCCAAGAGACCCAGTACTTC; d_gene: NA; len: 13; v_gene: TRBV7-3; abundance: NA; j_gene: TRBJ2-5
CDR3aa: CASSPPPAGRVSYNEQFF; CDR3nt: TGTGCCAGCTCACCACCCCCAGCCGGCAGGGTATCCTACAATGAGCAGTTCTTC; d_gene: NA; len: 18; v_gene: TRBV18; abundance: NA; j_gene: TRBJ2-1
CDR3aa: CASSLAYDEKLFF; CDR3nt: TGTGCCAGCAGCTTAGCCTACGATGAAAAACTGTTTTTT; d_gene: NA; len: 13; v_gene: TRBV7-9; abundance: NA; j_gene: TRBJ1-4
CDR3aa: CASRGGQISGNTIYF; CDR3nt: TGTGCCAGCAGGGGGGGACAGATCTCTGGAAACACCATATATTTT; d_gene: TRBD1; len: 15; v_gene: TRBV11-2; abundance: NA; j_gene: TRBJ1-3
CDR3aa: CAWRQVGTGRTGELFF; CDR3nt: TGTGCCTGGAGGCAGGTGGGGACAGGGCGAACCGGGGAGCTGTTTTTT; d_gene: TRBD1; len: 16; v_gene: TRBV30; abundance: NA; j_gene: TRBJ2-2
CDR3aa: CASSQDHRAYEQYF; CDR3nt: TGCGCCAGCAGCCAAGATCACAGGGCCTACGAGCAGTACTTC; d_gene: NA; len: 14; v_gene: TRBV4-3; abundance: NA; j_gene: TRBJ2-7
CDR3aa: CASSEDWGRHNEQFF; CDR3nt: TGTGCCAGCAGTGAAGACTGGGGGCGTCACAATGAGCAGTTCTTC; d_gene: NA; len: 15; v_gene: TRBV6-1; abundance: NA; j_gene: TRBJ2-1
CDR3aa: CASSLGYRGTEAFF; CDR3nt: TGTGCCAGCAGCTTGGGCTACCGGGGTACTGAAGCTTTCTTT; d_gene: NA; len: 14; v_gene: TRBV11-3; abundance: NA; j_gene: TRBJ1-1
CDR3aa: CASSTGFDTQYF; CDR3nt: TGTGCCAGCAGTACAGGGTTCGATACGCAGTATTTT; d_gene: NA; len: 12; v_gene: TRBV6-1; abundance: NA; j_gene: TRBJ2-3